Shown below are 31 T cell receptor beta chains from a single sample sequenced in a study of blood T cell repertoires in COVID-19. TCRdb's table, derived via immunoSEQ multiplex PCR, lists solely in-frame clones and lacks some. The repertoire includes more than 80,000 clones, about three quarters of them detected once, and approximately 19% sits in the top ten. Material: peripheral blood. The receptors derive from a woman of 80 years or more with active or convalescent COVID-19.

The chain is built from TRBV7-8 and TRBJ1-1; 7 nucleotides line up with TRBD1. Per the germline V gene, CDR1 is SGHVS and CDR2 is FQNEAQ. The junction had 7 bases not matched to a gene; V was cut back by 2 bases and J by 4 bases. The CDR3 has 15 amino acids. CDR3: CASSLSETGPTEAFF. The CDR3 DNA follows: TGTGCCAGCAGCTTATCTGAGACAGGGCCCACTGAAGCTTTCTTT.

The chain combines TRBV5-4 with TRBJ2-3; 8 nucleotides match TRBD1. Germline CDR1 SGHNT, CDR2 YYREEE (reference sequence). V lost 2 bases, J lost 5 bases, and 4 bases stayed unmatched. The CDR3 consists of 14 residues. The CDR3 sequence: CASSLTDRGDTQYF. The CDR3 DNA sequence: TGTGCCAGCAGCTTAACCGACAGGGGAGATACGCAGTATTTT. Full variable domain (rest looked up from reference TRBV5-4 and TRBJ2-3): ETGVTQSPTHLIKTRGQQVTLRCSSQSGHNTVSWYQQALGQGPQFIFQYYREEENGRGNFPPRFSGLQFPNYSSELNVNALELDDSALYLCASSLTDRGDTQYFGPGTRLTVL.

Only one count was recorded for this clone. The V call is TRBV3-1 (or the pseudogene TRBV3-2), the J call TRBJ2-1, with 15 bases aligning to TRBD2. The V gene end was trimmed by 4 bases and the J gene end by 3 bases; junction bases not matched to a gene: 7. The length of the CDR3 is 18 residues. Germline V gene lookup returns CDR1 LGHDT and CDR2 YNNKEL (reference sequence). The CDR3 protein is CASSPPGLAGGYYNEQFF. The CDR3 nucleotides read TGTGCCAGCAGCCCCCCGGGACTAGCGGGGGGATACTACAATGAGCAGTTCTTC.

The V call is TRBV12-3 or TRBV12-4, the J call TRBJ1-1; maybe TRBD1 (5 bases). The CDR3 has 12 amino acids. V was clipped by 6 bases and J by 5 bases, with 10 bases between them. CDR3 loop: CASRLGVTEAFF. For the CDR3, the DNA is TGTGCCAGCAGGCTAGGGGTTACTGAAGCTTTCTTT.

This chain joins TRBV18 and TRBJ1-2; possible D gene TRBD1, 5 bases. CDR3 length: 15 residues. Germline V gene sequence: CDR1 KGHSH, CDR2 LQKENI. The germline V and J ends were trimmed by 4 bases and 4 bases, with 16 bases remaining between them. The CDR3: CASSQEDGGAYGYTF. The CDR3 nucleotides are TGTGCCAGCTCACAAGAGGACGGTGGGGCCTATGGCTACACCTTC.

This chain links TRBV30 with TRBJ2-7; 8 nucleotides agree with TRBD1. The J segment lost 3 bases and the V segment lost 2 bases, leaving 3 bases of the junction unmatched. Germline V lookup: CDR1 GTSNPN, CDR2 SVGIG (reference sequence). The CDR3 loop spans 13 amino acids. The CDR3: CAWSHGQGYEQYF. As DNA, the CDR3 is TGTGCCTGGAGTCACGGACAGGGCTACGAGCAGTACTTC.

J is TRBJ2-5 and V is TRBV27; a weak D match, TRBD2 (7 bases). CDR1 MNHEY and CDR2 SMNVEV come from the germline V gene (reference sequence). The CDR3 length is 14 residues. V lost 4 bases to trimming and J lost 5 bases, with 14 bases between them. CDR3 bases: TGTGCCAGCAGTTGGGCGGGGGCAGGGGAGACCCAGTACTTC. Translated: CASSWAGAGETQYF.

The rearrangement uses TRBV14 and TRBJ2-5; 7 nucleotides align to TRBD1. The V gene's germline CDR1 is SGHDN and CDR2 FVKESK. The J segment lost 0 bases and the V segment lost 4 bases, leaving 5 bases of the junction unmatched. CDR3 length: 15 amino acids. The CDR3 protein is CASSRPDRNQETQYF. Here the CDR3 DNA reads TGTGCCAGCAGCCGCCCGGACAGGAACCAAGAGACCCAGTACTTC.

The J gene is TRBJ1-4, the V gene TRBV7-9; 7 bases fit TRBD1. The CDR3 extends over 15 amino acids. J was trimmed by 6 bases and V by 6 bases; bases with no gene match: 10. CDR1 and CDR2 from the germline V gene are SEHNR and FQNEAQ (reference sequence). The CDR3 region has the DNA TGTGCCAGCAGTGTCGCGGGACAGAGAGATGAAAAACTGTTTTTT. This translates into CASSVAGQRDEKLFF.

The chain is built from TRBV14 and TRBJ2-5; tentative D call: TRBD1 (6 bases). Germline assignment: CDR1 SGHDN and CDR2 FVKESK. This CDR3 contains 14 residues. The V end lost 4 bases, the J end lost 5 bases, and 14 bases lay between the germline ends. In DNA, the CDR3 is TGTGCCAGCAGCCGACGGACAGTCGCGGAGACCCAGTACTTC. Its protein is CASSRRTVAETQYF.

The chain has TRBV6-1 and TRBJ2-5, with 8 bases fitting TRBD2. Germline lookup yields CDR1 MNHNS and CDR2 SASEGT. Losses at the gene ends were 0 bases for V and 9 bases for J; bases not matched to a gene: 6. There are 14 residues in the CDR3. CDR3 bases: TGTGCCAGCAGTGAAGCGCTTCGCGGGAGGTCCCAGTACTTC. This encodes CASSEALRGRSQYF.

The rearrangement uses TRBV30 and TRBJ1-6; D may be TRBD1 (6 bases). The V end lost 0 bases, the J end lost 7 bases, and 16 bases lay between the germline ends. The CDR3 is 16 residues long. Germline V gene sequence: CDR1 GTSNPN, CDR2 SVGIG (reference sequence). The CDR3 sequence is CAWSVPTGFGNSPLHF. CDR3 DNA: TGTGCCTGGAGTGTACCAACAGGGTTTGGGAATTCACCCCTCCACTTT.

CDR3 amino acids: CASSPPGATNEKLFF. Here the CDR3 DNA reads TGTGCCAGCAGCCCCCCAGGGGCAACTAATGAAAAACTGTTTTTT. The chain joins TRBV13 to TRBJ1-4; TRBD1 is a possible D gene (6 bases). V was trimmed by 5 bases and J by 0 bases, leaving 10 bases between them. Germline V gene data show CDR1 as PRHDT and CDR2 as FYEKMQ (reference sequence). This CDR3 spans 15 amino acids.

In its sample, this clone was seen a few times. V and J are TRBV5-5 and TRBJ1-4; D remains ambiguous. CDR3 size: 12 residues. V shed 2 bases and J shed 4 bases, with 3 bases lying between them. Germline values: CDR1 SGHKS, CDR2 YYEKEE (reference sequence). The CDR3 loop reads CASSFNNEKLFF. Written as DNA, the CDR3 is TGTGCCAGCAGCTTTAATAATGAAAAACTGTTTTTT.

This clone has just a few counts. The CDR3 nucleotides are TGTGCCAGCAGCCAAGCAGGGGTAGGTTCACCCCTCCACTTT. It yields the protein CASSQAGVGSPLHF. The rearrangement links TRBV7-2 to TRBJ1-6; TRBD1 is a possible D gene (6 bases). Per the germline V gene, CDR1 is SGHTA and CDR2 is FQGNSA. Trimming shortened V by 5 bases and J by 9 bases, and 14 bases separated the two germline ends. The CDR3 extends over 14 amino acids.

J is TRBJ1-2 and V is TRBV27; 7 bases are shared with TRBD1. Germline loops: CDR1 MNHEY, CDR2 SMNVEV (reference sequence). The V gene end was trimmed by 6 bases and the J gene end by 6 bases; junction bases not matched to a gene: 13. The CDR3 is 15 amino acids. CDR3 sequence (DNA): TGTGCCAGCAGGACTCTAGGGGGCGCGTCTCATGGCTACACCTTC. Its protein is CASRTLGGASHGYTF.

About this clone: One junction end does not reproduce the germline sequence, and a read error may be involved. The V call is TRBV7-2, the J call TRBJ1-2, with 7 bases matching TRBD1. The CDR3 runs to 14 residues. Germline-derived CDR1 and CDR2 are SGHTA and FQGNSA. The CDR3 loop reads CASRLGQENSGYTF. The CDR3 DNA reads TGTGCCAGCAGATTAGGACAGGAAAACTCTGGCTACACCTTC.

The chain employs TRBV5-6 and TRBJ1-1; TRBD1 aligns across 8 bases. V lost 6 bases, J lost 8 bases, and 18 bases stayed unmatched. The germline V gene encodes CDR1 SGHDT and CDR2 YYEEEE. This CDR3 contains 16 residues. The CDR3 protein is CASNVPPGQGVQEAFF. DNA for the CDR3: TGTGCCAGCAACGTACCACCTGGACAGGGTGTCCAAGAAGCTTTCTTT.

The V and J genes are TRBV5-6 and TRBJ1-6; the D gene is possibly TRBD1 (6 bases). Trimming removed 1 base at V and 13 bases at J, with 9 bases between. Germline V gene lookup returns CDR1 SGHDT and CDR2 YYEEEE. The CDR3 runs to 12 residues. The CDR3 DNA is TGTGCCAGCAGCTTGACAGGGTGGCCCCTCCACTTT. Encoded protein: CASSLTGWPLHF.

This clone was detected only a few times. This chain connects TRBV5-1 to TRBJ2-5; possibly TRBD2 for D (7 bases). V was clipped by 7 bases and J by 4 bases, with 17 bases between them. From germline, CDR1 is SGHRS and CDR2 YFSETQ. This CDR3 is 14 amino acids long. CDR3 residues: CASGPNREGETQYF. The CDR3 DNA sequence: TGCGCCAGCGGCCCAAACAGGGAGGGAGAGACCCAGTACTTC.

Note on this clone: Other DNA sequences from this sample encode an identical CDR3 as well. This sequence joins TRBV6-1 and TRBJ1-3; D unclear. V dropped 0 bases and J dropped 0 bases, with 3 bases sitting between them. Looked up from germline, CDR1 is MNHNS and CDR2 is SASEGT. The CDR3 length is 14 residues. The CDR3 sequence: CASSEASSGNTIYF. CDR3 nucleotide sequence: TGTGCCAGCAGTGAAGCCAGCTCTGGAAACACCATATATTTT.

In DNA form, the CDR3 reads TGTGCCAGCAGCCTAACAGGGGGCTATGGCTACACCTTC. Its protein is CASSLTGGYGYTF. J is TRBJ1-2 and V is TRBV7-2; 8 bases fit TRBD1. J gave up 4 bases and V 5 bases, and 3 bases lay outside the gene matches. The CDR3 is made up of 13 amino acids. The V gene's germline CDR1 is SGHTA and CDR2 FQGNSA.

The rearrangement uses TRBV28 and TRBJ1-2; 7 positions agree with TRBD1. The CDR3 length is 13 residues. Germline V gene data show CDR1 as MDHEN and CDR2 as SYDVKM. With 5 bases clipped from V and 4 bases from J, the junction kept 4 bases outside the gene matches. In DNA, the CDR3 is TGTGCCAGCAGTCACGACAGGGCCTATGGCTACACCTTC. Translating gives CASSHDRAYGYTF.

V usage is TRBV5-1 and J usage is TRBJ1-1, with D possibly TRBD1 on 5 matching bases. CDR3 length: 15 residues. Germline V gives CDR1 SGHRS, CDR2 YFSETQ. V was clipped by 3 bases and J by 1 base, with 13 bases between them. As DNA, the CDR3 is TGCGCCAGCAGCTACACCCCCCAGGGGAACACTGAAGCTTTCTTT. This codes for CASSYTPQGNTEAFF. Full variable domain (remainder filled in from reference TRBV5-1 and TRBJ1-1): KAGVTQTPRYLIKTRGQQVTLSCSPISGHRSVSWYQQTPGQGLQFLFEYFSETQRNKGNFPGRFSGRQFSNSRSEMNVSTLELGDSALYLCASSYTPQGNTEAFFGQGTRLTVV.

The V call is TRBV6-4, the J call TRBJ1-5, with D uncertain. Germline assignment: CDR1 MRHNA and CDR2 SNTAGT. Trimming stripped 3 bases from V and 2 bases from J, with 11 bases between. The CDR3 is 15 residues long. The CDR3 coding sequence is TGTGCCAGCAGTGAATTCCCCGGAGGCAATCAGCCCCAGCATTTT. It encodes CASSEFPGGNQPQHF.

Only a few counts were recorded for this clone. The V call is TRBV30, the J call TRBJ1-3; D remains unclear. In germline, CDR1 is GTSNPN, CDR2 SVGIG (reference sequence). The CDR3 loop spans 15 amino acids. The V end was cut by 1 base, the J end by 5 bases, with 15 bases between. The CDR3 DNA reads TGTGCCTGGAGTGAAAATTTCCGGGAACGAAACACCATATATTTT. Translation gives CAWSENFRERNTIYF.

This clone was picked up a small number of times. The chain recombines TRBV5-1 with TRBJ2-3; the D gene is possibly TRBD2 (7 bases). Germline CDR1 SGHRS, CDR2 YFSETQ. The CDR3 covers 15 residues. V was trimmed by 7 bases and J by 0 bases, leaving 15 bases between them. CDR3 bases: TGCGCCAGCTTTTGGGGGGGACATAGCACAGATACGCAGTATTTT. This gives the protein CASFWGGHSTDTQYF.

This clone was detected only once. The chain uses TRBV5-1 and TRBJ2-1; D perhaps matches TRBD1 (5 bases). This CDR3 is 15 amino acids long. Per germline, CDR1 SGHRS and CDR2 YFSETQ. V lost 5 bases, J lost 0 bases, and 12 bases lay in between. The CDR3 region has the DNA TGCGCCAGCAGGGACATCCCCAGCTCCTACAATGAGCAGTTCTTC. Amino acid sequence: CASRDIPSSYNEQFF.

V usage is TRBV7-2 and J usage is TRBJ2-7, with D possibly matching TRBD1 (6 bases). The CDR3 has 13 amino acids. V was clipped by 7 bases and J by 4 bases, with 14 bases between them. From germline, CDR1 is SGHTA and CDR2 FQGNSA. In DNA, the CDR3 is TGTGCCAGCAACCCGGACAGTCGATACGAGCAGTACTTC. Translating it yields CASNPDSRYEQYF. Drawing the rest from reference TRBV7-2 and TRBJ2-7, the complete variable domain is GAGVSQSPSNKVTEKGKDVELRCDPISGHTALYWYRQSLGQGLEFLIYFQGNSAPDKSGLPSDRFSAERTGGSVSTLTIQRTQQEDSAVYLCASNPDSRYEQYFGPGTRLTVT.

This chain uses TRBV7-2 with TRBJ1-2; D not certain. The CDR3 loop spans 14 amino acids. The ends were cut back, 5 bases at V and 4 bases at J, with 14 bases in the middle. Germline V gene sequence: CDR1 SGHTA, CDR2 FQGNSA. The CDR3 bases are TGTGCCAGCAGCGCAGGATGGTCTGGCTATGGCTACACCTTC. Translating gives CASSAGWSGYGYTF.

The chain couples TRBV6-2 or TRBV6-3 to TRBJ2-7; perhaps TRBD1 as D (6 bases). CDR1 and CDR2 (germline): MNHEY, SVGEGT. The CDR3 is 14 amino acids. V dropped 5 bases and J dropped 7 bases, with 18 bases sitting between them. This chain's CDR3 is CASSRPGQSREQYF. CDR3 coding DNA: TGTGCCAGCAGTCGACCCGGACAGTCCAGGGAGCAGTACTTC.